This T cell receptor beta chain was recorded in a study of T cell responses to AZD1222 COVID-19 vaccine. With V trimmed by 2 bases and J by 5 bases, 22 bases remained unmatched. This CDR3 comprises 21 residues. Germline CDR1 and CDR2: LNHDA and SQIVND (reference sequence). TCRdb keeps only in-frame clones here, not all; method: immunoSEQ multiplex PCR. The table lists 180,000 or so clones, 85% to 90% of them singletons, with over 6% in the top ten. The receptor comes from an adult in good health. The starting material was peripheral blood, obtained on day 0 of AZD1222 vaccination. The chain uses TRBV19 and TRBJ2-7, with TRBD1 identical over 12 bases. The CDR3, as DNA: TGTGCCAGTAGTATATCAGGAATGGGACAGGGGGCGATTGGGTCAATTGACGAGCAGTACTTC. It yields the protein CASSISGMGQGAIGSIDEQYF.